Below are 30 T cell receptor beta chains sequenced from a single sample in a study of blood T cell repertoires in COVID-19. The repertoire was sequenced with immunoSEQ multiplex PCR; TCRdb's copy has only in-frame clones and lacks some. The data hold fewer than 700,000 clones, with around 90% observed a single time. Sequencing input: peripheral blood. The receptors come from a woman between 50 and 59 years old with COVID-19, enrolled during active disease.

The chain links TRBV7-9 to TRBJ1-3, with TRBD1 matching 7 bases. The CDR3 runs to 16 residues. V lost 0 bases to trimming and J lost 7 bases; unmatched junction nucleotides: 9. Germline V lookup: CDR1 SEHNR, CDR2 FQNEAQ (reference sequence). The CDR3 region is CASSLAADRTWNTIYF. The CDR3 coding sequence is TGTGCCAGCAGCTTAGCGGCGGACAGGACATGGAACACCATATATTTT.

The V gene is TRBV3-1 (or the pseudogene TRBV3-2), the J gene TRBJ1-1; TRBD1 matches at 9 bases. Germline V gene sequence: CDR1 LGHDT, CDR2 YNNKEL (reference sequence). V shed 3 bases, J shed 8 bases, and the junction held 4 bases outside the gene matches. The CDR3 spans 13 residues. The CDR3 DNA reads as TGTGCCAGCAGCCAGGGGACAGGGCCCGAAGCTTTCTTT. This translates into CASSQGTGPEAFF.

This rearrangement joins TRBV5-6 to TRBJ2-3, with D unclear. This CDR3 is 14 amino acids long. Germline values: CDR1 SGHDT, CDR2 YYEEEE. V dropped 3 bases and J dropped 1 base, with 9 bases sitting between them. The CDR3 bases are TGTGCCAGCAGCTCTCCACCGGGCACAGATACGCAGTATTTT. This sequence encodes CASSSPPGTDTQYF. The complete variable domain, with remaining parts taken from reference TRBV5-6 and TRBJ2-3, reads DAGVTQSPTHLIKTRGQQVTLRCSPKSGHDTVSWYQQALGQGPQFIFQYYEEEERQRGNFPDRFSGHQFPNYSSELNVNALLLGDSALYLCASSSPPGTDTQYFGPGTRLTVL.

This clone appeared a few times. This sample also contains other DNA sequences that code for the same CDR3. This chain links TRBV19 with TRBJ1-1, with D perhaps TRBD1 (5 bases). V shed 3 bases and J shed 0 bases, with 8 bases lying between them. The CDR3 has 14 amino acids. Germline lookup yields CDR1 LNHDA and CDR2 SQIVND (reference sequence). CDR3: CASSIAGLNTEAFF. CDR3 nucleotide sequence: TGTGCCAGTAGTATCGCAGGGTTGAACACTGAAGCTTTCTTT.

This clone was seen only a few times. The rearrangement uses TRBV6-1 and TRBJ1-2; D gene ambiguous. V dropped 0 bases and J dropped 8 bases, with 16 bases sitting between them. The CDR3 runs to 15 residues. CDR1 is MNHNS, CDR2 SASEGT, per germline. CDR3 bases: TGTGCCAGCAGTGAAGCCCCTGATGGGAGTATCGGCTACACCTTC. Encoded protein: CASSEAPDGSIGYTF.

The CDR3 bases are TGTGCCAGCAGGGGGCTCGGGGGGGGCTCTGGAAACACCATATATTTT. Amino acid sequence: CASRGLGGGSGNTIYF. The V and J genes are TRBV25-1 and TRBJ1-3; tentatively, D is TRBD1 (5 bases). The germline V gene encodes CDR1 MGHDK and CDR2 SYGVNS. V lost 6 bases, J lost 0 bases, and 15 bases lay in between. The CDR3 has 16 amino acids.

A few counts support this clone. This sequence joins TRBV5-6 and TRBJ2-3; TRBD2 agrees at 10 bases. Looked up from germline, CDR1 is SGHDT and CDR2 is YYEEEE. Unmatched junction bases numbered 4, after V lost 1 base and J lost 2 bases. This CDR3 comprises 16 residues. Here the CDR3 DNA reads TGTGCCAGCAGCTTGAGGCTAGCGGGGGTCACAGATACGCAGTATTTT. Translated, it gives CASSLRLAGVTDTQYF. The full variable domain, completed using reference TRBV5-6 and TRBJ2-3, is DAGVTQSPTHLIKTRGQQVTLRCSPKSGHDTVSWYQQALGQGPQFIFQYYEEEERQRGNFPDRFSGHQFPNYSSELNVNALLLGDSALYLCASSLRLAGVTDTQYFGPGTRLTVL.

The gene calls are TRBV6-5 and TRBJ2-2; 7 nucleotides agree with TRBD1. V shed 5 bases and J 6 bases; nucleotides not matched to a gene: 3. Germline lookup yields CDR1 MNHEY and CDR2 SVGAGI. The CDR3 sequence is 13 residues long. CDR3 region: CASSTDRAGELFF. The CDR3 nucleotides read TGTGCCAGCAGTACAGACAGGGCCGGGGAGCTGTTTTTT.

The gene calls are TRBV19 and TRBJ1-5; D is possibly TRBD1 (6 bases). This CDR3 has 14 amino acids. Looked up from germline, CDR1 is LNHDA and CDR2 is SQIVND (reference sequence). The V and J ends lost 6 bases and 4 bases respectively, with 13 bases between them. The CDR3 DNA reads TGTGCCAGTAGGGATTCCGGGACAAATCAGCCCCAGCATTTT. Translated: CASRDSGTNQPQHF. The full variable domain, completed using reference TRBV19 and TRBJ1-5, is DGGITQSPKYLFRKEGQNVTLSCEQNLNHDAMYWYRQDPGQGLRLIYYSQIVNDFQKGDIAEGYSVSREKKESFPLTVTSAQKNPTAFYLCASRDSGTNQPQHFGDGTRLSIL.

The chain combines TRBV6-1 with TRBJ1-2; D is unresolved. Trimming shortened V by 3 bases and J by 8 bases, and 10 bases separated the two germline ends. Per the germline V gene, CDR1 is MNHNS and CDR2 is SASEGT. This CDR3 region has 12 residues. The CDR3 DNA follows: TGTGCCAGCAGTGATTGGGCTGGCGGCTACACCTTC. Translation gives CASSDWAGGYTF.

The chain uses TRBV9 and TRBJ2-5; TRBD1 agrees at 12 bases. CDR3 length: 15 amino acids. J was trimmed by 5 bases and V by 3 bases; bases with no gene match: 5. In germline, CDR1 is SGDLS, CDR2 YYNGEE. CDR3 bases: TGTGCCAGCAGCGGAGGGACAGGGGGCTTGGAGACCCAGTACTTC. Amino acids: CASSGGTGGLETQYF.

The rearrangement links TRBV20-1 to TRBJ2-7, with 10 bases matching TRBD2. CDR3 length: 16 amino acids. V lost 3 bases, J lost 2 bases, and 10 bases stayed unmatched. Germline assignment: CDR1 DFQATT and CDR2 SNEGSKA (reference sequence). The CDR3 is CSASIVRTSGTYEQYF. The CDR3 region has the DNA TGCAGTGCTAGTATTGTAAGGACTAGCGGCACCTACGAGCAGTACTTC.

The rearrangement uses TRBV6-1 and TRBJ2-1; tentatively, D is TRBD1 (5 bases). Looked up from germline, CDR1 is MNHNS and CDR2 is SASEGT. There are 17 residues in the CDR3. Trimming cost V 1 base and J 6 bases, with 19 bases left between them. This chain's CDR3 is CASSEGRLRGSGNEQFF. The CDR3 DNA sequence: TGTGCCAGCAGTGAAGGCCGCTTAAGGGGCTCGGGCAATGAGCAGTTCTTC.

The chain carries TRBV3-1 (or the pseudogene TRBV3-2) and TRBJ2-5; D perhaps matches TRBD2 (5 bases). Germline values: CDR1 LGHDT, CDR2 YNNKEL (reference sequence). V was clipped by 4 bases and J by 0 bases, with 12 bases between them. The CDR3 is 15 amino acids. Here the CDR3 DNA reads TGTGCCAGCAGCCGAGGGAGCCCATACCAAGAGACCCAGTACTTC. Its protein is CASSRGSPYQETQYF.

The genes are TRBV29-1 and TRBJ1-2, with TRBD1 matching 7 bases. Per germline, CDR1 SQVTM and CDR2 ANQGSEA. Germline trimming cut 5 bases from V and 3 bases from J; bases unmatched to any gene: 9. The CDR3 spans 14 residues. The CDR3: CSVRFPDRHYGYTF. The CDR3 nucleotides read TGCAGCGTTCGGTTCCCGGACAGGCACTATGGCTACACCTTC.

This clone was observed once. The V and J genes are TRBV7-4 and TRBJ1-3; D possibly corresponds to TRBD1 (6 bases). The CDR3 spans 19 residues. The V gene lost 1 base and the J gene lost 0 bases, with 19 bases spanning the gap. Germline V CDR1 and CDR2: SGHVT, SQSDAQ. DNA of the CDR3: TGTGCCAGCAGCTTAGTTGTCGCCAGGGGTAAATTCTCTGGAAACACCATATATTTT. Residues: CASSLVVARGKFSGNTIYF.

The chain joins TRBV5-1 to TRBJ1-1; D is undetermined. V lost 2 bases and J lost 8, with 7 bases in between. The germline V gene encodes CDR1 SGHRS and CDR2 YFSETQ. CDR3 size: 11 residues. The CDR3 bases are TGCGCCAGCAGCTTCAATGAGGAAGCTTTCTTT. Amino acid sequence: CASSFNEEAFF.

The genes are TRBV11-2 and TRBJ1-1, with D perhaps matching TRBD1 (6 bases). The V and J ends lost 4 bases and 1 base respectively, with 7 bases between them. The CDR3 is made up of 13 amino acids. Germline values: CDR1 SGHAT, CDR2 FQNNGV. CDR3 sequence: CASSSGQNTEAFF. The CDR3 DNA is TGTGCCAGCAGCTCGGGACAGAACACTGAAGCTTTCTTT. The whole variable domain, remainder taken from reference TRBV11-2 and TRBJ1-1, is EAGVAQSPRYKIIEKRQSVAFWCNPISGHATLYWYQQILGQGPKLLIQFQNNGVVDDSQLPKDRFSAERLKGVDSTLKIQPAKLEDSAVYLCASSSGQNTEAFFGQGTRLTVV.

This chain joins TRBV11-2 and TRBJ1-2; D unclear. V lost 5 bases and J lost 6, with 19 bases in between. The CDR3 length is 15 residues. CDR1 and CDR2 from the germline V gene are SGHAT and FQNNGV. The CDR3 DNA reads as TGTGCCAGCAGCCCGATCTCCAGAGCGGATGATGGCTACACCTTC. It codes for CASSPISRADDGYTF.

This clone has more than one count but fewer than ten. The chain couples TRBV9 to TRBJ1-1; the D is unclear. The V end was cut by 0 bases, the J end by 1 base, with 7 bases between. The CDR3 is made up of 14 amino acids. Looked up from germline, CDR1 is SGDLS and CDR2 is YYNGEE. The DNA of the CDR3 is TGTGCCAGCAGCGTAGGGCACACGAACACTGAAGCTTTCTTT. Its translation is CASSVGHTNTEAFF.

The CDR3 region is CASSHLETGGAAFF. In DNA form, the CDR3 reads TGTGCCAGCAGCCACCTCGAAACAGGGGGAGCGGCTTTCTTT. This chain uses TRBV14 with TRBJ1-1; 8 bases are shared with TRBD1. With V trimmed by 3 bases and J by 11 bases, 11 bases remained unmatched. The CDR3 extends over 14 amino acids. Germline CDR1 reads SGHDN; CDR2 reads FVKESK.

The genes are TRBV7-8 and TRBJ2-1, with D uncertain. The V gene lost 7 bases and the J gene lost 2 bases, with 9 bases spanning the gap. Looked up from germline, CDR1 is SGHVS and CDR2 is FQNEAQ. The CDR3 totals 13 residues. The CDR3 nucleotides are TGTGCCAGCACCCCTCGGGCCTACAATGAGCAGTTCTTC. Protein product: CASTPRAYNEQFF.

This chain uses TRBV2 with TRBJ2-5; 8 bases agree with TRBD1. The CDR3 runs 13 residues. With V trimmed by 1 base and J by 14 bases, 9 bases remained unmatched. CDR1 SNHLY and CDR2 FYNNEI come from the germline V gene. DNA of the CDR3: TGTGCCAGCAGTGAAGGGGGCCGGGACAGGCTCTACTTC. Translated, it gives CASSEGGRDRLYF.

The gene calls are TRBV6-5 and TRBJ2-7; 8 bases are a match to TRBD1. Germline CDR1 is MNHEY and CDR2 is SVGAGI. With 5 bases clipped from V and 10 bases from J, the junction kept 10 bases outside the gene matches. The CDR3 contains 13 residues. CDR3 loop: CASSPSGGSLQYF. In DNA, the CDR3 is TGTGCCAGCAGTCCTTCAGGGGGCTCCCTCCAGTACTTC.

V gene TRBV4-2 combines with J gene TRBJ1-1; D might be TRBD1 (5 bases). Germline V gene data show CDR1 as LGHNA and CDR2 as YNFKEQ. V was pared by 4 bases and J by 1 base, with 7 bases between. The CDR3 totals 13 residues. CDR3 DNA sequence: TGTGCCAGCAGCCTGCAGGGGAACACTGAAGCTTTCTTT. Amino acids: CASSLQGNTEAFF.

V is TRBV2 and J is TRBJ2-1; the match to TRBD2 covers 10 bases. The CDR3 has 15 amino acids. Germline V gene sequence: CDR1 SNHLY, CDR2 FYNNEI. The J segment lost 7 bases and the V segment lost 10 bases, leaving 13 bases of the junction unmatched. This CDR3 is CATLLSSGGNNEQFF. The DNA for the CDR3 is TGTGCCACCCTCCTTTCTAGCGGGGGAAATAATGAGCAGTTCTTC.

The V gene is TRBV7-9, the J gene TRBJ1-3; D is perhaps TRBD1 (6 bases). Trimming pared 0 bases from V and 0 bases from J, leaving 18 bases between. The CDR3 contains 19 residues. CDR1 and CDR2 (germline): SEHNR, FQNEAQ (reference sequence). The CDR3 sequence is CASSLAKRTAPISGNTIYF. The CDR3 bases are TGTGCCAGCAGCTTAGCCAAGAGGACAGCTCCTATCTCTGGAAACACCATATATTTT. Based on the CDR3 plus reference TRBV7-9 and TRBJ1-3, the full variable domain is DTGVSQNPRHKITKRGQNVTFRCDPISEHNRLYWYRQTLGQGPEFLTYFQNEAQLEKSRLLSDRFSAERPKGSFSTLEIQRTEQGDSAMYLCASSLAKRTAPISGNTIYFGEGSWLTVV.

A remark on this clone: At one boundary the junction diverges from the germline segment, which might be a read error. The V call is TRBV9, the J call TRBJ2-2; D not resolved. CDR1 is SGDLS, CDR2 YYNGEE, per germline. The CDR3 is made up of 12 amino acids. The CDR3 coding sequence is TGTGCCAGCAGCCAGAACAGCGGGGAGCTGTTTTTT. As protein: CASSQNSGELFF.

J is TRBJ1-6 and V is TRBV10-1; tentatively, D is TRBD1 (6 bases). V lost 4 bases and J 6 bases, leaving 13 bases between the germline ends. Germline V lookup: CDR1 WNHNN, CDR2 SYGVQD (reference sequence). This CDR3 contains 15 residues. The CDR3 sequence: CASSVGGGPNSPLHF. As DNA, the CDR3 is TGCGCCAGCAGTGTGGGGGGGGGCCCTAATTCACCCCTCCACTTT.

This clone was detected only once. The chain links TRBV9 to TRBJ2-3; D may be TRBD2 (6 bases). Germline V gene data show CDR1 as SGDLS and CDR2 as YYNGEE. Trimming removed 6 bases from V and 2 bases from J, with 13 bases in between. The CDR3 runs to 14 residues. The CDR3 DNA reads TGTGCCAGCACCCATAGCGGATTCACAGATACGCAGTATTTT. Residues: CASTHSGFTDTQYF.